One sample yielded the 21 T cell receptor beta chains listed below, sequenced in a study of immune cell composition in non-small cell lung cancer. Generated by immunoSEQ multiplex PCR, the TCRdb table keeps only in-frame clones and is missing some. This table holds several thousand clones, approximately 79% found once. Material for sequencing was lung tumor tissue. The source of these receptors is a human donor with non-small cell lung cancer.

A note on this clone: Other DNA sequences in this sample translate to the same CDR3. This chain's CDR3 is CASSPRGNSNQPQHF. As DNA, the CDR3 is TGTGCCAGCTCACCTCGGGGGAATAGCAATCAGCCCCAGCATTTT. This sequence joins TRBV18 and TRBJ1-5, with D perhaps matching TRBD1 (5 bases). V lost 3 bases and J 0 bases, leaving 9 bases between the germline ends. The CDR3 covers 15 residues. The germline gives CDR1 KGHSH, CDR2 LQKENI.

This chain's CDR3 is CASSLGLGSEDTQYF. The CDR3 region has the DNA TGCGCCAGCAGCTTGGGTTTGGGCTCCGAGGATACGCAGTATTTT. V and J are TRBV5-1 and TRBJ2-3; D is ambiguous. The CDR3 covers 15 residues. Trimming pared 0 bases from V and 6 bases from J, leaving 14 bases between. Germline V gives CDR1 SGHRS, CDR2 YFSETQ.

The chain employs TRBV6-6 and TRBJ1-2, with TRBD1 matching over 8 bases. The CDR3 is made up of 15 amino acids. J was trimmed by 4 bases and V by 4 bases; bases with no gene match: 8. The germline V gene has CDR1 MNHNY and CDR2 SVGAGI (reference sequence). This CDR3 is CASSFGRGRFYGYTF. DNA for the CDR3: TGTGCCAGCAGTTTCGGCAGGGGGCGCTTCTATGGCTACACCTTC.

V is TRBV11-2 and J is TRBJ2-7, with 8 nucleotides matching TRBD1. The length of the CDR3 is 16 residues. With 2 bases clipped from V and 0 bases from J, the junction kept 6 bases outside the gene matches. Germline V gene data show CDR1 as SGHAT and CDR2 as FQNNGV. Written as DNA, the CDR3 is TGTGCCAGCAGCTTACACTCGGGACAGGCCTCCTACGAGCAGTACTTC. It is translated as CASSLHSGQASYEQYF. The complete variable domain, with remaining parts taken from reference TRBV11-2 and TRBJ2-7, reads EAGVAQSPRYKIIEKRQSVAFWCNPISGHATLYWYQQILGQGPKLLIQFQNNGVVDDSQLPKDRFSAERLKGVDSTLKIQPAKLEDSAVYLCASSLHSGQASYEQYFGPGTRLTVT.

With respect to this clone: At one end, the junction sequence differs from germline, possibly due to a read error. V is TRBV7-7 and J is TRBJ1-6, with a possible D match to TRBD1 (5 bases). This CDR3 has 13 residues. From germline, CDR1 is SSHAT and CDR2 FNYEAQ (reference sequence). CDR3 DNA sequence: TGTGCTAGCAGCGCAGACAGTTTTGGGGCCCTCCACTTT. Its protein is CASSADSFGALHF.

The rearrangement uses TRBV9 and TRBJ1-1; D remains ambiguous. The V gene's germline CDR1 is SGDLS and CDR2 YYNGEE. There are 17 residues in the CDR3. V dropped 5 bases and J dropped 4 bases, with 24 bases sitting between them. The CDR3 is CASSRRMMRERGTEAFF. The DNA for the CDR3 is TGTGCCAGCAGTCGCCGAATGATGAGAGAACGTGGCACTGAAGCTTTCTTT.

This rearrangement joins TRBV27 to TRBJ2-7; the D is unclear. Looked up from germline, CDR1 is MNHEY and CDR2 is SMNVEV (reference sequence). V lost 5 bases to trimming and J lost 4 bases, with 12 bases between them. CDR3 length: 13 amino acids. Here the CDR3 DNA reads TGTGCCAGCAGTCCCCGGGTCGGGTACGAGCAGTACTTC. It specifies CASSPRVGYEQYF.

The gene calls are TRBV10-3 and TRBJ2-5; TRBD1 agrees at 8 bases. This CDR3 spans 18 amino acids. The ends lost 10 bases at V and 7 bases at J; junction bases unmatched: 26. Germline values: CDR1 ENHRY, CDR2 SYGVKD. The CDR3 loop reads CATGEKRRQGRPRGTQYF. The CDR3 bases are TGTGCCACGGGGGAAAAACGTAGACAGGGGAGGCCCAGAGGGACCCAGTACTTC.

The J gene is TRBJ1-2, the V gene TRBV6-6; D possibly corresponds to TRBD1 (5 bases). This CDR3 region has 14 residues. V lost 7 bases and J lost 4, with 16 bases in between. Germline CDR1 is MNHNY and CDR2 is SVGAGI (reference sequence). The CDR3 DNA reads as TGTGCCAGCATTCCACGGACACCTGCCTATGGCTACACCTTC. Protein product: CASIPRTPAYGYTF.

The genes are TRBV19 and TRBJ2-2; 7 bases line up with TRBD1. The CDR3 covers 14 residues. V lost 6 bases and J lost 0; bases outside the gene matches: 1. CDR1 is LNHDA, CDR2 SQIVND, per germline (reference sequence). The CDR3 coding sequence is TGTGCCAGTAGGGACAGGACGAACACCGGGGAGCTGTTTTTT. The encoded protein is CASRDRTNTGELFF.

The chain couples TRBV2 to TRBJ1-3; 7 nucleotides line up with TRBD1. The CDR3 totals 15 residues. Trimming took 4 bases from V and 0 from J; bases not matched to a gene: 3. Germline V gene sequence: CDR1 SNHLY, CDR2 FYNNEI. The CDR3 DNA reads TGTGCCAGCAGTGTGGGACAGTCCTCTGGAAACACCATATATTTT. This translates into CASSVGQSSGNTIYF.

The gene calls are TRBV5-4 and TRBJ2-3; D remains unclear. The germline V gene encodes CDR1 SGHNT and CDR2 YYREEE (reference sequence). Trimming stripped 3 bases from V and 2 bases from J, with 19 bases between. The length of the CDR3 is 17 residues. The CDR3 reads CASSSRGPVVSTDTQYF. CDR3 DNA: TGTGCCAGCAGCTCCCGTGGGCCCGTGGTTTCCACAGATACGCAGTATTTT.

This rearrangement joins TRBV7-3 to TRBJ1-3, with D possibly being TRBD1 (6 bases). Germline-derived CDR1 and CDR2 are SGHTA and FQGTGA. Trimming pared 8 bases from V and 1 base from J, leaving 12 bases between. The CDR3 loop spans 14 amino acids. CDR3 protein: CASGGGASGNTIYF. CDR3 in DNA: TGTGCCAGCGGGGGGGGCGCGTCTGGAAACACCATATATTTT.

This chain joins TRBV5-3 and TRBJ2-3, with 8 nucleotides matching TRBD2. TRBV5-3 is noted as an ORF with a role that remains uncertain. V gave up 10 bases and J gave up 2 bases; unmatched junction bases: 3. The CDR3 extends over 12 amino acids. The CDR3 DNA reads as TGTGCCTCCGGGGGGGCCACAGATACGCAGTATTTT. This encodes CASGGATDTQYF.

The J gene is TRBJ1-5, the V gene TRBV2; D may be TRBD1 (5 bases). CDR3 length equals 15 residues. CDR1 and CDR2 (germline): SNHLY, FYNNEI. V shed 6 bases and J shed 2 bases, with 14 bases lying between them. CDR3 amino acids: CASRRGDVGNQPQHF. As DNA, the CDR3 is TGTGCCAGCAGGCGGGGGGACGTAGGCAATCAGCCCCAGCATTTT.

The chain joins TRBV19 to TRBJ1-2, with TRBD1 identical over 7 bases. V lost 0 bases to trimming and J lost 5 bases; unmatched junction nucleotides: 6. CDR3 size: 15 residues. Germline CDR1 LNHDA, CDR2 SQIVND (reference sequence). The CDR3 region is CASSIDYGTDYGYTF. For the CDR3, the DNA is TGTGCCAGTAGTATAGACTACGGGACAGATTATGGCTACACCTTC.

This clone was seen just once. The rearrangement uses TRBV9 and TRBJ2-3, with D tentatively TRBD1 (5 bases). The CDR3 totals 14 residues. Trimming pared 0 bases from V and 4 bases from J, leaving 9 bases between. CDR1 is SGDLS and CDR2 is YYNGEE in the germline V gene. The DNA for the CDR3 is TGTGCCAGCAGCGTAGAGGGGCTGGCAGATACGCAGTATTTT. Its translation is CASSVEGLADTQYF.

This clone has just one count. The chain couples TRBV7-8 to TRBJ2-6; 7 bases map to TRBD1. V was pared by 6 bases and J by 12 bases, with 14 bases of the junction left unmatched. The CDR3 has 15 amino acids. Germline CDR1 is SGHVS and CDR2 is FQNEAQ. CDR3 in DNA: TGTGCCAGCAGGCGACACCGGGACAGAGTTGGCGTCCTGACTTTC. It translates to CASRRHRDRVGVLTF.

CDR3 sequence reads: CASSWRTGALYEQYF. The CDR3 DNA reads as TGTGCCAGCAGTTGGCGCACAGGGGCCCTATACGAGCAGTACTTC. The chain links TRBV6-5 to TRBJ2-7; TRBD1 matches at 7 bases. The trim removed 4 bases at V and 4 bases at J, leaving 10 bases unmatched. Per the germline V gene, CDR1 is MNHEY and CDR2 is SVGAGI. This CDR3 has 15 amino acids.

The rearrangement joins TRBV29-1 to TRBJ2-1, with 9 bases lining up with TRBD1. The CDR3 consists of 14 residues. CDR1 is SQVTM, CDR2 ANQGSEA, per germline. As DNA, the CDR3 is TGCGGGACAGGGAAGTTCGGTGCCTACAATGAGCAGTTCTTC. Protein sequence: CGTGKFGAYNEQFF.

The J gene is TRBJ1-3, the V gene TRBV7-8; TRBD1 might be the D (5 bases). The V and J ends lost 5 bases and 0 bases respectively, with 8 bases between them. The CDR3 spans 14 residues. The germline gives CDR1 SGHVS, CDR2 FQNEAQ. The CDR3 is CASSPGSSGNTIYF. CDR3 in DNA: TGTGCCAGCAGCCCAGGGTCCTCTGGAAACACCATATATTTT.